Shown below are 5 T cell receptor beta chains from a single sample sequenced in a study of response to subunit inactivated influenza vaccine. TCRdb reprocessed the RT-PCR reads with MiXCR, giving one entry per CDR3 protein. This sample carries roughly 460,000 distinct CDR3 sequences, about a tenth of them seen once, and the ten largest clones take approximately 12%. This material consisted of PBMCs from blood, taken 40 to 50 days after vaccination. The receptors originated from a man over 45 who received an inactivated influenza vaccine.

In DNA form, the CDR3 reads TGTGCCAGCAGGCCAACAGGCGGCGGTCATGGCTACACCTTC. Translated, it gives CASRPTGGGHGYTF. The chain carries TRBV12-3 or TRBV12-4 and TRBJ1-2; D possibly corresponds to TRBD1 (5 bases). The CDR3 spans 14 residues. V dropped 6 bases and J dropped 6 bases, with 17 bases sitting between them.

Many counts were recorded for this clonotype. The DNA for the CDR3 is TGTGCCAGCAGCTTAGCGCTGTTAACCTCCTACAATGAGCAGTTCTTC. Protein product: CASSLALLTSYNEQFF. The chain has TRBV7-8 and TRBJ2-1; the D is unclear. This CDR3 comprises 16 residues. The V end lost 0 bases, the J end lost 0 bases, and 9 bases lay between the germline ends. Germline V gene data show CDR1 as SGHVS and CDR2 as FQNEAQ.

A remark on this clonotype: A read error is possible here, since a much larger clone lies one base away. The chain employs TRBV21-1 and TRBJ2-7; TRBD1 is the table's D call and was not checked against the DNA. TRBV21-1 is a pseudogene locus. This CDR3 is 13 amino acids long. CDR3: CASSKFSAREQYF. CDR3 sequence (DNA): TGTGCCAGCAGCAAGTTTTCCGCCCGAGAGCAGTACTTC.

This clonotype was counted between two and nine times. This rearrangement joins TRBV10-3 to TRBJ1-2; a possible D gene is TRBD1 (6 bases). Trimming cost V 3 bases and J 1 base, with 12 bases left between them. CDR1 ENHRY and CDR2 SYGVKD come from the germline V gene. This CDR3 is 15 amino acids long. CDR3 coding DNA: TGTGCCATCAGTGACCCCCTACAGGGTAACTATGGCTACACCTTC. Translating gives CAISDPLQGNYGYTF.

This clonotype was picked up a small number of times. The V and J genes are TRBV7-2 and TRBJ2-7; D possibly corresponds to TRBD2 (6 bases). The V end lost 1 base, the J end lost 3 bases, and 16 bases lay between the germline ends. Per the germline V gene, CDR1 is SGHTA and CDR2 is FQGNSA. CDR3 length: 16 residues. CDR3: CASSLGRDLSVYEQYF. CDR3 in DNA: TGTGCCAGCAGCTTAGGGCGGGACTTATCAGTCTACGAGCAGTACTTC.